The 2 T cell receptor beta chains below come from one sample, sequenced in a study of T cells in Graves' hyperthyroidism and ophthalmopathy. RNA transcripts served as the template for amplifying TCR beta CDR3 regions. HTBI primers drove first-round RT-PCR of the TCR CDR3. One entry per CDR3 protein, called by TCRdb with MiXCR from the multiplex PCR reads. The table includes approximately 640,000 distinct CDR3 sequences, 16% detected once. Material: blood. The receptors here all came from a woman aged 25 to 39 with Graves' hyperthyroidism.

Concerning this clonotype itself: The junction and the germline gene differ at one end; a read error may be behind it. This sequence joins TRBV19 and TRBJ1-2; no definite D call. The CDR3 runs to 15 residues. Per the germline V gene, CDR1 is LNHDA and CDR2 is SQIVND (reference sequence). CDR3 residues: CASSPRGGQPYGYTF. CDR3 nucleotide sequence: TGTGCCAGTAGTCCCCGAGGAGGGCAACCCTATGGCTACACCTTT.

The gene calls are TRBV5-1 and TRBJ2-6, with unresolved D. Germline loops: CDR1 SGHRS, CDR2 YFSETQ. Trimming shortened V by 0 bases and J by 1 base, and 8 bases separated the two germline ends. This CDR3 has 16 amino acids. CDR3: CASSLAALSGANVLTF. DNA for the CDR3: TGCGCCAGCAGCTTGGCAGCTTTATCTGGGGCCAACGTCCTGACTTTC.